Below are 30 T cell receptor beta chains sequenced from a single sample in a study of OX40 agonist ivuxolimab in advanced cancers. Generated by immunoSEQ multiplex PCR, the TCRdb table keeps only in-frame clones and is missing some. The sample has approximately 100,000 clones, about 90% seen once; the top ten hold around 1.5%. Material: CD4+ or CD8+ T cells sorted from blood, obtained in a trial of the OX40 agonist ivuxolimab. These receptors came from an adult with an advanced solid tumor such as melanoma, head and neck, liver or kidney cancer.

The gene calls are TRBV11-2 and TRBJ2-4, with D possibly TRBD2 on 6 matching bases. Germline CDR1 is SGHAT and CDR2 is FQNNGV. V lost 2 bases, J lost 7 bases, and 15 bases lay in between. CDR3 length: 15 amino acids. The CDR3 loop is CASSLYGGERNIQYF. The CDR3 DNA is TGTGCCAGCAGCTTATACGGGGGTGAGCGGAACATTCAGTACTTC.

The rearrangement uses TRBV5-4 and TRBJ1-1; D perhaps matches TRBD1 (6 bases). V was pared by 1 base and J by 8 bases, with 15 bases between. This CDR3 contains 14 residues. Germline V gene sequence: CDR1 SGHNT, CDR2 YYREEE (reference sequence). The CDR3 DNA sequence: TGTGCCAGCAGCTTGCCGGATCAGGGGACCGAAGCTTTCTTT. This codes for CASSLPDQGTEAFF.

The rearrangement links TRBV5-4 to TRBJ2-3, with unresolved D. Deletions cut 1 base from V and 5 bases from J, with 11 bases between. This CDR3 has 14 residues. Germline CDR1 SGHNT, CDR2 YYREEE (reference sequence). The CDR3 protein is CASSLFLVGDTQYF. CDR3 sequence (DNA): TGTGCCAGCAGCTTGTTCCTAGTTGGAGATACGCAGTATTTT.

This clone was detected only once. CDR3 protein: CASSITDNQPQHF. In DNA, the CDR3 is TGTGCCAGTAGTATAACAGATAATCAGCCCCAGCATTTT. The V and J genes are TRBV19 and TRBJ1-5; D gene uncertain. Germline assignment: CDR1 LNHDA and CDR2 SQIVND (reference sequence). The CDR3 loop spans 13 amino acids. Trimming shortened V by 2 bases and J by 4 bases, and 6 bases separated the two germline ends.

J is TRBJ2-3 and V is TRBV29-1; D gene ambiguous. Germline V gene data show CDR1 as SQVTM and CDR2 as ANQGSEA. The CDR3 is 8 amino acids. Deletions cut 6 bases from V and 7 bases from J, with 2 bases between. As DNA, the CDR3 is TGCAGCGTAAATACGCAGTATTTT. Translation gives CSVNTQYF.

The chain joins TRBV11-3 to TRBJ2-7, with D possibly matching TRBD1 (6 bases). Germline V lookup: CDR1 SGHNT, CDR2 YENEEA. V shed 4 bases and J shed 6 bases, with 16 bases lying between them. This CDR3 comprises 14 residues. CDR3 DNA: TGTGCCAGCAGCTACCGGGACACCCGTCTCGAGCAGTACTTC. As protein: CASSYRDTRLEQYF.

This CDR3 reads CASSIALAGDLFSYNEQFF. CDR3 bases: TGTGCCAGTAGTATTGCCCTAGCGGGAGACCTTTTCTCCTACAATGAGCAGTTCTTC. The rearrangement links TRBV19 to TRBJ2-1; 10 positions agree with TRBD2. Per the germline V gene, CDR1 is LNHDA and CDR2 is SQIVND (reference sequence). CDR3 length: 19 amino acids. J lost 0 bases, V lost 3 bases, and 11 bases had no gene match.

This chain joins TRBV10-3 and TRBJ2-2; D remains ambiguous. This CDR3 is 18 amino acids long. Trimming shortened V by 0 bases and J by 0 bases, and 14 bases separated the two germline ends. Germline V gene data show CDR1 as ENHRY and CDR2 as SYGVKD. The CDR3 is CAISESTRAIANTGELFF. The CDR3, as DNA: TGTGCCATCAGTGAGTCGACTCGGGCCATCGCGAACACCGGGGAGCTGTTTTTT.

The chain is built from TRBV18 and TRBJ2-6; TRBD1 might be the D (6 bases). Trimming cost V 5 bases and J 10 bases, with 18 bases left between them. Germline CDR1 and CDR2: KGHSH and LQKENI. The CDR3 loop spans 15 amino acids. CDR3 DNA: TGTGCCAGCTCAAGGGGCTCAGGGGAAACAAACGTCCTGACTTTC. Protein product: CASSRGSGETNVLTF.

This chain joins TRBV28 and TRBJ1-1, with D perhaps TRBD1 (6 bases). The V end was cut by 3 bases, the J end by 1 base, with 12 bases between. CDR1 is MDHEN, CDR2 SYDVKM, per germline. CDR3 length equals 15 residues. The CDR3 protein is CASSLGASSNTEAFF. The CDR3, as DNA: TGTGCCAGCAGTTTGGGGGCCTCTTCGAACACTGAAGCTTTCTTT.

In nucleotides, the CDR3 is TGTGCCAGCAGCTTATGGGGCTCCTACGAGCAGTACTTC. It specifies CASSLWGSYEQYF. The rearrangement uses TRBV7-8 and TRBJ2-5, with D hard to call. The tail of the sequence fits TRBJ2-7 better, so the J call may be wrong. This CDR3 is built from 13 residues. CDR1 and CDR2 from the germline V gene are SGHVS and FQNEAQ.

This rearrangement joins TRBV11-3 to TRBJ2-3; TRBD2 matches at 8 bases. The CDR3 runs 15 residues. The germline V gene encodes CDR1 SGHNT and CDR2 YENEEA. With V trimmed by 2 bases and J by 3 bases, 4 bases remained unmatched. CDR3 in amino acids: CASSLSGGVTDTQYF. Written as DNA, the CDR3 is TGTGCCAGCAGCTTATCGGGGGGGGTGACAGATACGCAGTATTTT.

The chain is built from TRBV5-1 and TRBJ1-1, with unresolved D. Germline loops: CDR1 SGHRS, CDR2 YFSETQ. Trimming took off 0 bases at V and 2 bases at J, with 8 bases between the two ends. The CDR3 runs to 14 residues. The CDR3, as DNA: TGCGCCAGCAGCTTGGAACAGAAAAACACTGAAGCTTTCTTT. Encoded protein: CASSLEQKNTEAFF.

This chain joins TRBV25-1 and TRBJ1-4; D unclear. V was clipped by 5 bases and J by 4 bases, with 8 bases between them. The germline CDR1 and CDR2 sequences are MGHDK and SYGVNS. The CDR3 length is 13 residues. CDR3 in DNA: TGTGCCAGCAGTTTTGGCAGTAATGAAAAACTGTTTTTT. The encoded protein is CASSFGSNEKLFF.

V and J are TRBV12-5 and TRBJ2-1; 8 bases are a match to TRBD1. This CDR3 is 16 amino acids long. Germline-derived CDR1 and CDR2 are LGHNT and FRNRAP. After removal of 5 bases from V and 0 bases from J, the junction contained 6 bases not matched to a gene. The CDR3 sequence is CASGPHTGGSYNEQFF. The CDR3 coding sequence is TGTGCTAGTGGTCCGCATACAGGGGGCTCCTACAATGAGCAGTTCTTC.

The rearrangement links TRBV19 to TRBJ2-7; D uncertain. The CDR3 has 14 residues. Germline V gene sequence: CDR1 LNHDA, CDR2 SQIVND (reference sequence). Trimming stripped 3 bases from V and 0 bases from J, with 9 bases between. This CDR3 is CASSIYSDSYEQYF. CDR3 DNA: TGTGCCAGTAGTATCTACAGCGACTCCTACGAGCAGTACTTC.

The chain recombines TRBV11-3 with TRBJ2-1; 10 bases are shared with TRBD2. The germline V gene encodes CDR1 SGHNT and CDR2 YENEEA. V shed 4 bases, J shed 1 base, and the junction held 1 base outside the gene matches. The CDR3 has 15 amino acids. CDR3 sequence: CASSWTSGSYNEQFF. Written as DNA, the CDR3 is TGTGCCAGCAGCTGGACTAGCGGATCCTACAATGAGCAGTTCTTC.

The rearrangement uses TRBV4-2 and TRBJ1-2; tentatively, D is TRBD1 (6 bases). The CDR3 spans 14 residues. Germline CDR1 is LGHNA and CDR2 is YNFKEQ. The germline V and J ends were trimmed by 4 bases and 8 bases, with 17 bases remaining between them. CDR3 DNA: TGTGCCAGCAGCCCTGGACACAGGGTGAACGGCTACACCTTC. It encodes CASSPGHRVNGYTF.

The rearrangement joins TRBV7-9 to TRBJ2-7, with TRBD2 matching over 13 bases. Per germline, CDR1 SEHNR and CDR2 FQNEAQ (reference sequence). Unmatched junction bases numbered 8, after V lost 6 bases and J lost 3 bases. The CDR3 length is 16 residues. CDR3 DNA sequence: TGTGCCAGCAGTCAAACTAGCGGGAGGGCCTTCTACGAGCAGTACTTC. It translates to CASSQTSGRAFYEQYF.

With respect to this clone: This specimen includes other DNA sequences encoding the same CDR3. The chain couples TRBV30 to TRBJ1-3; D might be TRBD1 (6 bases). The CDR3 length is 15 residues. The germline CDR1 and CDR2 sequences are GTSNPN and SVGIG (reference sequence). V dropped 0 bases and J dropped 4 bases, with 13 bases sitting between them. DNA of the CDR3: TGTGCCTGGAGTGTTGTTGGGGGCAGGGGAAACACCATATATTTT. It yields the protein CAWSVVGGRGNTIYF.

J is TRBJ1-2 and V is TRBV7-9, with D uncertain. The germline CDR1 and CDR2 sequences are SEHNR and FQNEAQ (reference sequence). V gave up 2 bases and J gave up 8 bases, with 21 bases separating them. This CDR3 contains 16 residues. The CDR3 protein is CASSLSGSGVGGGYTF. In nucleotides, the CDR3 is TGTGCCAGCAGCTTATCGGGGTCTGGTGTCGGAGGAGGCTACACCTTC.

The rearrangement links TRBV7-2 to TRBJ2-2; 8 nucleotides line up with TRBD1. The germline V gene has CDR1 SGHTA and CDR2 FQGNSA. This CDR3 is 14 amino acids long. Trimming took 5 bases from V and 6 from J; bases not matched to a gene: 5. CDR3 DNA sequence: TGTGCCAGCAGCCTGACAGGGGACGCCGGGGAGCTGTTTTTT. Its protein product is CASSLTGDAGELFF.

The chain couples TRBV23-1 to TRBJ2-5; 11 bases fit TRBD2. TRBV23-1 is an ORF for which the function is uncertain. This CDR3 contains 14 residues. With V trimmed by 6 bases and J by 2 bases, 2 bases remained unmatched. The CDR3: CASRGLADQETQYF. CDR3 DNA: TGCGCCAGCAGGGGACTAGCGGATCAAGAGACCCAGTACTTC.

In regard to this clone: One end of the junction does not line up with germline, which may come from a read error. The gene calls are TRBV6-1 and TRBJ2-7; 7 bases agree with TRBD1. Germline CDR1 MNHNS, CDR2 SASEGT. CDR3 length: 14 residues. CDR3 nucleotides: TGTGCCAGCAGTGAAGCCGGGACAGCATACGCGCAGTACTTC. It encodes CASSEAGTAYAQYF.

The rearrangement uses TRBV19 and TRBJ2-7, with 8 nucleotides matching TRBD2. The CDR3 extends over 14 amino acids. Per the germline V gene, CDR1 is LNHDA and CDR2 is SQIVND (reference sequence). The junction had 4 bases not matched to a gene; V was cut back by 3 bases and J by 3 bases. CDR3 amino acids: CASSIGRGGYEQYF. DNA for the CDR3: TGTGCCAGTAGTATCGGGAGGGGGGGCTACGAGCAGTACTTC.

The chain couples TRBV28 to TRBJ1-1, with D perhaps TRBD1 (5 bases). Between the trimmed V and J ends, which lost 5 bases and 1 base, there was a span of 17 bases. Germline V gene lookup returns CDR1 MDHEN and CDR2 SYDVKM. This CDR3 spans 16 amino acids. CDR3 bases: TGTGCCAGCAGTACAACTCCGGGACGGACGAACACTGAAGCTTTCTTT. Amino acids: CASSTTPGRTNTEAFF.

The V call is TRBV5-4, the J call TRBJ2-5; 8 positions match TRBD2. V shed 4 bases and J 2 bases; nucleotides not matched to a gene: 13. Per germline, CDR1 SGHNT and CDR2 YYREEE (reference sequence). The CDR3 totals 17 residues. The CDR3 coding sequence is TGTGCCAGCAGCCCCCGGGGAATAGCGGGGTTACAAGAGACCCAGTACTTC. Its translation is CASSPRGIAGLQETQYF.

The chain links TRBV5-6 to TRBJ2-5; D not resolved. The CDR3 loop spans 12 amino acids. Germline CDR1 SGHDT, CDR2 YYEEEE. The V and J ends lost 1 base and 6 bases respectively, with 7 bases between them. The CDR3 here is CASSLTGQTQYF. Written as DNA, the CDR3 is TGTGCCAGCAGCTTGACCGGGCAGACCCAGTACTTC. The full variable domain, completed using reference TRBV5-6 and TRBJ2-5, is DAGVTQSPTHLIKTRGQQVTLRCSPKSGHDTVSWYQQALGQGPQFIFQYYEEEERQRGNFPDRFSGHQFPNYSSELNVNALLLGDSALYLCASSLTGQTQYFGPGTRLLVL.

CDR3 nucleotide sequence: TGTGCCAGCTCACGGATAAGCGGGAGAGCAGATACGCAGTATTTT. This sequence encodes CASSRISGRADTQYF. The chain employs TRBV18 and TRBJ2-3; 8 bases are a match to TRBD2. The length of the CDR3 is 15 residues. J was trimmed by 4 bases and V by 4 bases; bases with no gene match: 7. Germline V lookup: CDR1 KGHSH, CDR2 LQKENI.

The chain links TRBV28 to TRBJ2-6; D remains ambiguous. CDR1 and CDR2 from the germline V gene are MDHEN and SYDVKM. There are 15 residues in the CDR3. Trimming removed 4 bases at V and 0 bases at J, with 7 bases between. The CDR3 loop is CASSSSSSGANVLTF. As DNA, the CDR3 is TGTGCCAGCAGTTCCAGCAGCTCTGGGGCCAACGTCCTGACTTTC.